Detailed here is one T cell receptor (beta chain). What it binds is not known. PCR was performed using 60 Vbeta and 13 Jbeta primers. The data were produced by immunoSEQ multiplex PCR, yet TCRdb's version contains in-frame clones alone and is incomplete. This table holds around 150,000 clones, 60% to 85% found once. The CDR3 is 14 residues long. Germline assignment: CDR1 ENHRY and CDR2 SYGVKD. V was pared by 6 bases and J by 8 bases, with 19 bases between. The sample comes from a study of cytomegalovirus exposure and HLA in healthy donors. Background on the study: Early released data had around 79 million unique TCRs, all coming from HLA-typed donors. Study outcomes and limitations: Rarity marked most TCR sequences, yet some public TCRs occurred in many donors.

The chain joins TRBV10-3 to TRBJ1-2; D unresolved. The TCR comes from a female donor in good health and CMV-seropositive. Specimen: PBMCs. The CDR3 coding sequence is TGTGCCATCAGGCCCAGGCAAACCCCTATAGGCTACACCTTC. Its protein product is CAIRPRQTPIGYTF.